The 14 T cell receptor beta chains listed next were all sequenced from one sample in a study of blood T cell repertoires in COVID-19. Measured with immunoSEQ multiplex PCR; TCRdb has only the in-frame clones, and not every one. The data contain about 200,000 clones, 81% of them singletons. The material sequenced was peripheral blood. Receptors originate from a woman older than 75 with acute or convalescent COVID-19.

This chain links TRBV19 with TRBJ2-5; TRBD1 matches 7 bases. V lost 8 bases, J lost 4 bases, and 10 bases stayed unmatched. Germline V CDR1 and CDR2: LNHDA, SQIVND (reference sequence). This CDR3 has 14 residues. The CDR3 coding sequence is TGTGCCAGTTCGGGTGGAAACAGGGGAGAGACCCAGTACTTC. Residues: CASSGGNRGETQYF. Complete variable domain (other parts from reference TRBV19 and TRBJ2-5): DGGITQSPKYLFRKEGQNVTLSCEQNLNHDAMYWYRQDPGQGLRLIYYSQIVNDFQKGDIAEGYSVSREKKESFPLTVTSAQKNPTAFYLCASSGGNRGETQYFGPGTRLLVL.

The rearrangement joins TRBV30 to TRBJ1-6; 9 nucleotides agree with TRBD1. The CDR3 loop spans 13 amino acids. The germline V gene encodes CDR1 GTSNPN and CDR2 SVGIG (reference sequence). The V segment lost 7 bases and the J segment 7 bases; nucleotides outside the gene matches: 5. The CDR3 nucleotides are TGTGCCTTCTACGGACAGGGGAATTCACCCCTCCACTTT. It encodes CAFYGQGNSPLHF. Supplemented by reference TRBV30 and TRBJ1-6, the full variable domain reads SQTIHQWPATLVQPVGSPLSLECTVEGTSNPNLYWYRQAAGRGLQLLFYSVGIGQISSEVPQNLSASRPQDRQFILSSKKLLLSDSGFYLCAFYGQGNSPLHFGNGTRLTVT.

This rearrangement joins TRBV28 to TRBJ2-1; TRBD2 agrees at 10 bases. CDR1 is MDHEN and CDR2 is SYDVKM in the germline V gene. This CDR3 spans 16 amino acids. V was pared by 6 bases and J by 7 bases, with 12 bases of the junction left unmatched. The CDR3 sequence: CASRGKLAGSGNEQFF. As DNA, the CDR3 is TGTGCCAGCAGGGGTAAACTAGCGGGGAGTGGAAATGAGCAGTTCTTC.

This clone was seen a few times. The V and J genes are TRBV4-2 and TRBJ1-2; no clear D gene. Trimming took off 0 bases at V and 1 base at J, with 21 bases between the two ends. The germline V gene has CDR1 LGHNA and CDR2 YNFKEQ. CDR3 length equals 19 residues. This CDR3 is CASSQDYFLLRTVNYGYTF. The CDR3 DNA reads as TGTGCCAGCAGCCAAGATTACTTTTTGCTGAGGACTGTTAACTATGGCTACACCTTC.

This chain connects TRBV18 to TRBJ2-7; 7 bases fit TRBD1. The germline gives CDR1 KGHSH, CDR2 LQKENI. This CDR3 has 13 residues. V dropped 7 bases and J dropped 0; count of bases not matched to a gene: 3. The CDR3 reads CASYRDSSYEQYF. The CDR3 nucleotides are TGTGCCAGCTACCGGGACAGCTCCTACGAGCAGTACTTC.

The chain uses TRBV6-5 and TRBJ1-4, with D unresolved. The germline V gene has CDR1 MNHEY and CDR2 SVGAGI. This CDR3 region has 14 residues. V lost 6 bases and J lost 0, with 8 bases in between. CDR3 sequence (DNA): TGTGCCAGCAGGAGGGTTCCAACTAATGAAAAACTGTTTTTT. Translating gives CASRRVPTNEKLFF.

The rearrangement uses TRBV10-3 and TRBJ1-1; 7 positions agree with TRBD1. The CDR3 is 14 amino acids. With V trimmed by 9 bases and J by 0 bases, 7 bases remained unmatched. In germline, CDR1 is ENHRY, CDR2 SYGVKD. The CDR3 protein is CAIRTGEMNTEAFF. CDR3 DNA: TGTGCCATTCGGACAGGAGAGATGAACACTGAAGCTTTCTTT.

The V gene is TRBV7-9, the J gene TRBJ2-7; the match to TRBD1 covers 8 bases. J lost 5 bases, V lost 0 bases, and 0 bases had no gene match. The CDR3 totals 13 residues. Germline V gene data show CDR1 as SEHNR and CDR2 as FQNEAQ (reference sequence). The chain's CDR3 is CASSLAGQDEQYF. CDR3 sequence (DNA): TGTGCCAGCAGCTTAGCGGGACAGGACGAGCAGTACTTC.

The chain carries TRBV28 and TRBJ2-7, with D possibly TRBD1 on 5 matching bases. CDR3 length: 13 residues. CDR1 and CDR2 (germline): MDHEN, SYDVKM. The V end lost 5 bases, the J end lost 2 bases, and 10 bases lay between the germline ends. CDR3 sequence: CASSTDSTYEQYF. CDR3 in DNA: TGTGCCAGCAGTACCGACAGCACCTACGAGCAGTACTTC.

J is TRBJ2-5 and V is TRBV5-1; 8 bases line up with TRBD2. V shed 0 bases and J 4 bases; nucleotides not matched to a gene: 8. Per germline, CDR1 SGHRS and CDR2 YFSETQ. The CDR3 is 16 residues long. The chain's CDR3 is CASSLDGGAQRETQYF. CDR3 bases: TGCGCCAGCAGCTTGGACGGGGGGGCCCAAAGAGAGACCCAGTACTTC.

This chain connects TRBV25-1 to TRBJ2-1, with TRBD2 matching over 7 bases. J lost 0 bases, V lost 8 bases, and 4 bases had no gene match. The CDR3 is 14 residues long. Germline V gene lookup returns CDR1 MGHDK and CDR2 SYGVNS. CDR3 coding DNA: TGTGCCAGCTTAGGCGGGAGCTCCTACAATGAGCAGTTCTTC. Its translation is CASLGGSSYNEQFF.

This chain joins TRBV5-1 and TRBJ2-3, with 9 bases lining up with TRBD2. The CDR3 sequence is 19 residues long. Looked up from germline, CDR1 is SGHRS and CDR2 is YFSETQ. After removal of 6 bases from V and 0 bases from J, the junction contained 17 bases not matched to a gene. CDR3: CASKRTLRGGGASTDTQYF. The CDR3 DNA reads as TGCGCCAGCAAACGGACCCTCAGAGGCGGGGGGGCCAGCACAGATACGCAGTATTTT.

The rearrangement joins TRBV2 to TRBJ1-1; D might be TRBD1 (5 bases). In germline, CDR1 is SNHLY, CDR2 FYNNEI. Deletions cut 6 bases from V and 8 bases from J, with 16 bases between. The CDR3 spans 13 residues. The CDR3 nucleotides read TGTGCCAGCAGCTCAGACAGACCTTTAGAAGCTTTCTTT. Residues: CASSSDRPLEAFF.

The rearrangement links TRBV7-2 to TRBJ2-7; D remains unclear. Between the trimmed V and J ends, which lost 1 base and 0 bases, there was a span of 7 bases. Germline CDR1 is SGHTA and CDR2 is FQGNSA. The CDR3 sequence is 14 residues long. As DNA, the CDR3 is TGTGCCAGCAGCTTAGGAAGGAGCTCCTACGAGCAGTACTTC. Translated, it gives CASSLGRSSYEQYF.